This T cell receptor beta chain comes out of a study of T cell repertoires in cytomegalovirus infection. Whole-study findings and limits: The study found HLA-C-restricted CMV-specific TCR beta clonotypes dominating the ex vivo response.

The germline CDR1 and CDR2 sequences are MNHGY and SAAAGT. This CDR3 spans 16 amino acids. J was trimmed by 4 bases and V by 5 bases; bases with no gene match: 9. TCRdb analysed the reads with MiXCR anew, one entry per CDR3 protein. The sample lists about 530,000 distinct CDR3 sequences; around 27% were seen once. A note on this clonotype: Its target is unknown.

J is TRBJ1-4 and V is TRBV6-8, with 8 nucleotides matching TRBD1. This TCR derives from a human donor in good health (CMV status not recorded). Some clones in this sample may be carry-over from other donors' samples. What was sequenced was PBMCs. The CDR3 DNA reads TGTGCCAGCAGTCCCAGACAGGGGCGAGGTAATGAAAAACTGTTTTTT. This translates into CASSPRQGRGNEKLFF.